These 10 T cell receptor beta chains originate from one sample sequenced in a study of blood T cell repertoires in COVID-19. The protocol was immunoSEQ multiplex PCR, while the TCRdb copy is restricted to in-frame clones and leaves out a portion. Here the sample spans 200,000 or so clones, about 85% being singletons. Sample: peripheral blood. The source of these receptors is a man between 65 and 80 years old with active or convalescent COVID-19.

The chain has TRBV3-1 (or the pseudogene TRBV3-2) and TRBJ2-7, with a possible D match to TRBD2 (6 bases). Germline assignment: CDR1 LGHDT and CDR2 YNNKEL (reference sequence). CDR3 length: 19 residues. The germline V and J ends were trimmed by 5 bases and 3 bases, with 29 bases remaining between them. The CDR3 loop is CASSNPRRDSKGLHYEQYF. CDR3 nucleotides: TGTGCCAGCAGCAATCCTCGTCGGGACTCGAAAGGGCTTCACTACGAGCAGTACTTC.

V usage is TRBV5-4 and J usage is TRBJ2-3; weak D call: TRBD2 (5 bases). CDR1 is SGHNT, CDR2 YYREEE, per germline (reference sequence). V shed 1 base and J shed 0 bases, with 6 bases lying between them. The CDR3 covers 14 residues. The CDR3 coding sequence is TGTGCCAGCAGCTTGCCGGGAAGCACAGATACGCAGTATTTT. Amino acid sequence: CASSLPGSTDTQYF. Together with reference TRBV5-4 and TRBJ2-3, the CDR3 gives the full variable domain: ETGVTQSPTHLIKTRGQQVTLRCSSQSGHNTVSWYQQALGQGPQFIFQYYREEENGRGNFPPRFSGLQFPNYSSELNVNALELDDSALYLCASSLPGSTDTQYFGPGTRLTVL.

This sequence joins TRBV19 and TRBJ2-5; a possible D gene is TRBD2 (5 bases). V was cut by 1 base and J by 5 bases, with 11 bases left in between. Germline CDR1 is LNHDA and CDR2 is SQIVND (reference sequence). The CDR3 has 14 amino acids. The CDR3 DNA reads as TGTGCCAGTAGTATAGGGCCGCGAGGGGAGACCCAGTACTTC. Residues: CASSIGPRGETQYF.

The CDR3 region has the DNA TGTGCCAGCAGTTCCCGAGGGCAAGACCGCGGACTACCTTGGGATACGCAGTATTTT. Translation gives CASSSRGQDRGLPWDTQYF. The gene calls are TRBV27 and TRBJ2-3; D may be TRBD2 (6 bases). V lost 4 bases and J lost 6, with 29 bases in between. Germline-derived CDR1 and CDR2 are MNHEY and SMNVEV (reference sequence). The CDR3 is 19 amino acids.

The chain is built from TRBV15 and TRBJ2-1; D may be TRBD2 (6 bases). Germline V gene data show CDR1 as LNHNV and CDR2 as YYDKDF (reference sequence). The CDR3 length is 14 residues. Trimming stripped 0 bases from V and 5 bases from J, with 8 bases between. The CDR3 nucleotides are TGTGCCACCAGCAGAGATGGAGGGAACAATGAGCAGTTCTTC. Amino acid sequence: CATSRDGGNNEQFF.

The chain recombines TRBV6-5 with TRBJ2-2, with TRBD1 as a possible D gene (6 bases). The V gene lost 6 bases and the J gene lost 6 bases, with 8 bases spanning the gap. The CDR3 consists of 12 residues. Germline lookup yields CDR1 MNHEY and CDR2 SVGAGI. The CDR3 is CASRQGAGELFF. The CDR3, as DNA: TGTGCCAGCAGACAGGGAGCCGGGGAGCTGTTTTTT.

The rearrangement uses TRBV2 and TRBJ2-1; the match to TRBD1 covers 7 bases. V lost 2 bases and J lost 2; bases outside the gene matches: 6. CDR1 is SNHLY and CDR2 is FYNNEI in the germline V gene. The CDR3 consists of 16 residues. The CDR3 DNA is TGTGCCAGCAGTGAATTCTTACAGGGGCCCTACAATGAGCAGTTCTTC. Translation gives CASSEFLQGPYNEQFF.

The genes are TRBV20-1 and TRBJ1-5; TRBD1 aligns across 7 bases. The CDR3 consists of 14 residues. Germline trimming cut 3 bases from V and 11 bases from J; bases unmatched to any gene: 13. Germline V lookup: CDR1 DFQATT, CDR2 SNEGSKA (reference sequence). The CDR3 region has the DNA TGCAGTGCTAGTGCGACAGGGAACTTATCCGCCCAGCATTTT. Amino acid sequence: CSASATGNLSAQHF.

J is TRBJ1-5 and V is TRBV6-5, with 7 bases identical to TRBD1. Per the germline V gene, CDR1 is MNHEY and CDR2 is SVGAGI. The CDR3 loop spans 13 amino acids. V dropped 6 bases and J dropped 7; count of bases not matched to a gene: 6. CDR3 sequence (DNA): TGTGCCAGCAGCACACAGGGGTTCCAGCCCCAGCATTTT. This translates into CASSTQGFQPQHF.

The V and J genes are TRBV19 and TRBJ2-1, with 14 bases matching TRBD2. Germline loops: CDR1 LNHDA, CDR2 SQIVND (reference sequence). CDR3 length equals 15 residues. V trimming: 3 bases; J trimming: 10 bases; junction bases outside the gene matches: 5. The DNA for the CDR3 is TGTGCCAGTAGTATCAGGGGACTAGCGGGAGTGGAGCAGTTCTTC. The encoded protein is CASSIRGLAGVEQFF.